Described below is a single T cell receptor beta chain sequence and its context. The authors sequenced TCR beta from blood CD8+ and CD4+ T cells. Relapsing-remitting disease, either stable or active, was present in the treatment-naive patients who were the multiple sclerosis controls. These data belong to a study of CD8 T cells in Susac syndrome. An amount of RNA that ranged from about 0.45 to 1 ug was reverse transcribed with random hexamers. Amplification of TCR beta CDR3 spanned 54 Vbeta and 13 Jbeta via immunoSEQ multiplex PCR. TCRdb redid the calling of the immunoSEQ multiplex PCR reads with MiXCR, one entry per CDR3 protein. The profile shows 200,000 to 300,000 distinct CDR3 sequences, around 95% of them singletons. Germline V gives CDR1 SGHTS, CDR2 YDEGEE. V lost 0 bases to trimming and J lost 0 bases, with 16 bases between them. The CDR3 has 18 residues.

This receptor was identified in a human donor with multiple sclerosis. The sample consisted of CD4+ T cells from PBMCs. V is TRBV5-8 and J is TRBJ1-5; D not resolved. CDR3 in DNA: TGTGCCAGCAGCTTGGAAAGGTCCACAATCAATAGCAATCAGCCCCAGCATTTT. It is translated as CASSLERSTINSNQPQHF. The full variable domain, with the rest looked up from reference TRBV5-8 and TRBJ1-5, is EAGVTQSPTHLIKTRGQQATLRCSPISGHTSVYWYQQALGLGLQFLLWYDEGEERNRGNFPPRFSGRQFPNYSSELNVNALELEDSALYLCASSLERSTINSNQPQHFGDGTRLSIL.